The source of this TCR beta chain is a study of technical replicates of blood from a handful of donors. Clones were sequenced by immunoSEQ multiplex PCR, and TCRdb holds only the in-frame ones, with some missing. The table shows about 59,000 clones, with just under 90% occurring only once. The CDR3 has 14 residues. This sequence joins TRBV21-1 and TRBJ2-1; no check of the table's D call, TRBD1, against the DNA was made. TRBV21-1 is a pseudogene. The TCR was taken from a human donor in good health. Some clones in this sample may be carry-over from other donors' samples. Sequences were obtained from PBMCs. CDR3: CASSIGQGQREQFF. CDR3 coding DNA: TGTGCCAGCAGCATCGGACAGGGTCAACGTGAGCAGTTCTTC.